The 25 T cell receptor beta chains below come from one sample, sequenced in a study of T cells in Graves' hyperthyroidism and ophthalmopathy. Researchers took RNA transcripts and amplified the TCR beta CDR3 regions from them. With the HTBI primer set, the TCR CDR3 went through a first round of RT-PCR. TCRdb reanalysed the multiplex PCR reads using MiXCR and keeps one entry per CDR3 protein. The table shows approximately 600,000 distinct CDR3 sequences, with less than 25% occurring only once. The material sequenced was blood. Every receptor here comes from a man younger than 45 with Graves' ophthalmopathy.

The V gene is TRBV30, the J gene TRBJ2-3; D uncertain. The length of the CDR3 is 13 residues. Germline values: CDR1 GTSNPN, CDR2 SVGIG (reference sequence). Trimming cost V 2 bases and J 3 bases, with 9 bases left between them. CDR3 residues: CAWSSQLTDTQYF. CDR3 nucleotide sequence: TGTGCCTGGAGTTCGCAGCTTACAGATACGCAGTATTTT.

This clonotype was counted at least ten times. The chain employs TRBV11-2 and TRBJ1-1; weak D call: TRBD1 (6 bases). The germline gives CDR1 SGHAT, CDR2 FQNNGV. The CDR3 consists of 15 residues. V lost 1 base to trimming and J lost 4 bases, with 13 bases between them. The CDR3 DNA reads TGTGCCAGCAGCTTAGGTCAGGGGCTAGTCACTGAAGCTTTCTTT. This encodes CASSLGQGLVTEAFF.

The chain employs TRBV18 and TRBJ2-3, with 11 bases identical to TRBD2. The junction had 11 bases not matched to a gene; V was cut back by 1 base and J by 2 bases. The length of the CDR3 is 19 residues. CDR1 and CDR2 from the germline V gene are KGHSH and LQKENI. CDR3 residues: CASSPLLAGGRTDTDTQYF. CDR3 in DNA: TGTGCCAGCTCACCACTCCTAGCGGGAGGACGCACGGACACAGATACGCAGTATTTT. Full variable domain (remainder filled in from reference TRBV18 and TRBJ2-3): NAGVMQNPRHLVRRRGQEARLRCSPMKGHSHVYWYRQLPEEGLKFMVYLQKENIIDESGMPKERFSAEFPKEGPSILRIQQVVRGDSAAYFCASSPLLAGGRTDTDTQYFGPGTRLTVL.

The V call is TRBV5-5, the J call TRBJ1-6, with TRBD1 matching over 10 bases. CDR3 length: 14 amino acids. The germline gives CDR1 SGHKS, CDR2 YYEKEE (reference sequence). Losses at the gene ends were 0 bases for V and 9 bases for J; bases not matched to a gene: 0. Written as DNA, the CDR3 is TGTGCCAGCAGCTTGGGACAGGGGGCTTCACCCCTCCACTTT. Translation: CASSLGQGASPLHF. The full variable domain, in which reference TRBV5-5 and TRBJ1-6 provide the parts outside the CDR3, is DAGVTQSPTHLIKTRGQQVTLRCSPISGHKSVSWYQQVLGQGPQFIFQYYEKEERGRGNFPDRFSARQFPNYSSELNVNALLLGDSALYLCASSLGQGASPLHFGNGTRLTVT.

There are many counts of this clonotype. The gene calls are TRBV18 and TRBJ1-1; D is undetermined. In germline, CDR1 is KGHSH, CDR2 LQKENI. V was trimmed by 3 bases and J by 0 bases, leaving 8 bases between them. This CDR3 contains 14 residues. The CDR3 DNA reads TGTGCCAGCTCACCGATACAGATGAACACTGAAGCTTTCTTT. It specifies CASSPIQMNTEAFF.

The V call is TRBV28, the J call TRBJ2-5; the match to TRBD1 covers 9 bases. The CDR3 is 15 residues long. The germline gives CDR1 MDHEN, CDR2 SYDVKM. V was clipped by 2 bases and J by 4 bases; unmatched bases: 5. CDR3 bases: TGTGCCAGCAGTTTAGTACAGGGGGCAGGAGAGACCCAGTACTTC. It translates to CASSLVQGAGETQYF.

This chain uses TRBV9 with TRBJ2-5; 8 nucleotides match TRBD2. V lost 8 bases, J lost 3 bases, and 9 bases stayed unmatched. Germline V lookup: CDR1 SGDLS, CDR2 YYNGEE. The CDR3 length is 14 residues. The CDR3 protein is CASTRGGMEETQYF. The CDR3 DNA reads as TGTGCCAGTACCCGGGGGGGGATGGAAGAGACCCAGTACTTC.

As concerns this clonotype: A junction end diverges from the germline sequence, so it may reflect a read error. The J gene is TRBJ2-7, the V gene TRBV7-2; tentatively, D is TRBD1 (5 bases). The germline gives CDR1 SGHTA, CDR2 FQGNSA. The CDR3 totals 16 residues. CDR3: CASSHRTGKETYEQYF. The DNA of the CDR3 is TGCGCCAGCAGCCACAGAACAGGAAAAGAGACCTACGAGCAGTACTTC. The variable domain in full, completed from reference TRBV7-2 and TRBJ2-7, reads GAGVSQSPSNKVTEKGKDVELRCDPISGHTALYWYRQSLGQGLEFLIYFQGNSAPDKSGLPSDRFSAERTGGSVSTLTIQRTQQEDSAVYLCASSHRTGKETYEQYFGPGTRLTVT.

The table lists this clonotype with many counts. Here the CDR3 reads CAWSVPDRINQPQHF. The CDR3 DNA follows: TGTGCCTGGAGTGTCCCCGACCGTATCAATCAGCCCCAGCATTTT. The rearrangement joins TRBV30 to TRBJ1-5; D is undetermined. The germline gives CDR1 GTSNPN, CDR2 SVGIG (reference sequence). V was shortened by 0 bases and J by 3 bases, with 12 bases between the two germline ends. The CDR3 has 15 residues. Full variable domain (rest looked up from reference TRBV30 and TRBJ1-5): SQTIHQWPATLVQPVGSPLSLECTVEGTSNPNLYWYRQAAGRGLQLLFYSVGIGQISSEVPQNLSASRPQDRQFILSSKKLLLSDSGFYLCAWSVPDRINQPQHFGDGTRLSIL.

V and J are TRBV9 and TRBJ2-1; 7 positions match TRBD1. This CDR3 spans 15 amino acids. The germline V gene encodes CDR1 SGDLS and CDR2 YYNGEE. V lost 4 bases and J lost 6; bases outside the gene matches: 10. The CDR3 nucleotides are TGTGCCAGCAGCTCACCGAGGGGGCTTCGCAATGAGCAGTTCTTC. Its protein is CASSSPRGLRNEQFF.

This clonotype occurred a few times. The chain recombines TRBV11-2 with TRBJ2-4, with no clear D. Germline V CDR1 and CDR2: SGHAT, FQNNGV. V was clipped by 0 bases and J by 7 bases, with 1 base between them. The CDR3 is 11 amino acids. The CDR3 bases are TGTGCCAGCAGCTTAGAGAACATTCAGTACTTC. Translated, it gives CASSLENIQYF.

The table lists this clonotype with many counts. CDR3 in amino acids: CAWSVGGTGANVLTF. CDR3 nucleotide sequence: TGTGCCTGGAGTGTGGGGGGCACTGGGGCCAACGTCCTGACTTTC. V is TRBV30 and J is TRBJ2-6; either TRBD1 or TRBD2 may supply D (6 bases each). The germline CDR1 and CDR2 sequences are GTSNPN and SVGIG (reference sequence). The ends were cut back, 0 bases at V and 2 bases at J, with 8 bases in the middle. The CDR3 covers 15 residues. Full variable domain (remainder filled in from reference TRBV30 and TRBJ2-6): SQTIHQWPATLVQPVGSPLSLECTVEGTSNPNLYWYRQAAGRGLQLLFYSVGIGQISSEVPQNLSASRPQDRQFILSSKKLLLSDSGFYLCAWSVGGTGANVLTFGAGSRLTVL.

This clonotype was seen ten or more times. The J gene is TRBJ2-2, the V gene TRBV12-3 or TRBV12-4; 9 bases are a match to TRBD2. The CDR3 is 14 amino acids. Trimming removed 6 bases from V and 7 bases from J; junction bases left unmatched: 6. The DNA for the CDR3 is TGTGCCAGCAGGGGGCTAGCGGGATACGGGGAGCTGTTTTTT. Translation gives CASRGLAGYGELFF.

The table lists this clonotype with a few counts. The rearrangement joins TRBV18 to TRBJ2-3, with 7 nucleotides matching TRBD2. Germline lookup yields CDR1 KGHSH and CDR2 LQKENI. V lost 3 bases to trimming and J lost 4 bases; unmatched junction nucleotides: 10. The CDR3 covers 16 residues. CDR3 sequence: CASSPSGSQIADTQYF. DNA for the CDR3: TGTGCCAGCTCACCTAGCGGGTCTCAAATTGCAGATACGCAGTATTTT.

The rearrangement uses TRBV2 and TRBJ1-4; D is possibly TRBD1 (6 bases). Per the germline V gene, CDR1 is SNHLY and CDR2 is FYNNEI. Deletions cut 6 bases from V and 11 bases from J, with 16 bases between. This CDR3 has 13 amino acids. CDR3 in amino acids: CASRRQAGDKLFF. Here the CDR3 DNA reads TGTGCCAGCAGGAGACAGGCCGGCGATAAACTGTTTTTT.

As for this clonotype: Germline is not matched at one junction end, which may reflect a read error. The gene calls are TRBV4-1 and TRBJ2-7; 8 nucleotides agree with TRBD2. Germline V gene lookup returns CDR1 MGHRA and CDR2 YSYEKL. CDR3 size: 17 residues. The CDR3: CASSQEVAGGALYEQYF. In DNA form, the CDR3 reads TGTGCCAGCAGCCAAGAGGTGGCGGGGGGCGCCCTCTACGAGCAGTACTTC.

To note about this clonotype: With a much larger clone just one base away, this may be a read error. The V call is TRBV30, the J call TRBJ2-1; no reliable D call. Per germline, CDR1 GTSNPN and CDR2 SVGIG (reference sequence). The CDR3 has 16 amino acids. V shed 4 bases and J shed 0 bases, with 16 bases lying between them. In DNA, the CDR3 is TGTGCCTGGAATGGGTTTGGTCACCTCTCCTACAATGAGCAGTTCTTC. Amino acid sequence: CAWNGFGHLSYNEQFF.

The V call is TRBV30, the J call TRBJ2-1, with 9 bases that match TRBD2. This CDR3 contains 13 residues. Per the germline V gene, CDR1 is GTSNPN and CDR2 is SVGIG (reference sequence). The junction had 4 bases not matched to a gene; V was cut back by 2 bases and J by 8 bases. CDR3 region: CAWSIAGEYEQFF. The CDR3 DNA follows: TGTGCCTGGAGTATAGCGGGAGAATATGAGCAGTTCTTC.

This clonotype came up many times. The chain links TRBV7-2 to TRBJ2-7; D remains ambiguous. With 4 bases removed from V and 0 bases from J, the gap between germline ends came to 28 bases. The germline gives CDR1 SGHTA, CDR2 FQGNSA. The CDR3 has 20 residues. The CDR3 loop reads CASSSPVSRLSARSSYEQYF. The CDR3 nucleotides are TGTGCCAGCAGCTCCCCGGTTAGTAGGCTATCGGCGAGGAGCTCCTACGAGCAGTACTTC.

This clonotype occurred many times. The chain joins TRBV3-1 to TRBJ1-1; no clear D. CDR1 and CDR2 from the germline V gene are LGHDT and YNNKEL (reference sequence). CDR3 length: 14 residues. V was trimmed by 1 base and J by 2 bases, leaving 8 bases between them. As DNA, the CDR3 is TGTGCCAGCAGCCAAGCAACGGGAAACACTGAAGCTTTCTTT. Its translation is CASSQATGNTEAFF.

This clonotype was recorded a few times. The rearrangement joins TRBV7-3 to TRBJ2-1; no reliable D call. The CDR3 is 14 residues long. From germline, CDR1 is SGHTA and CDR2 FQGTGA. Trimming pared 2 bases from V and 5 bases from J, leaving 10 bases between. CDR3 nucleotides: TGTGCCAGCAGCTTACACGGACGGGACAATGAGCAGTTCTTC. This sequence encodes CASSLHGRDNEQFF.

In its sample, this clonotype was seen a few times. V usage is TRBV6-1 and J usage is TRBJ1-1; possibly TRBD1 for D (5 bases). The CDR3 runs to 12 residues. V lost 3 bases and J 7 bases, leaving 9 bases between the germline ends. Germline assignment: CDR1 MNHNS and CDR2 SASEGT. In DNA form, the CDR3 reads TGTGCCAGCAGTGAGTTGGGGGATGAAGCTTTCTTT. Amino acids: CASSELGDEAFF.

This clonotype was seen more than once but under ten times. This chain connects TRBV20-1 to TRBJ1-5; no definite D call. The CDR3 contains 13 residues. V shed 1 base and J shed 3 bases, with 7 bases lying between them. Germline assignment: CDR1 DFQATT and CDR2 SNEGSKA (reference sequence). The CDR3 region is CSARAADNQPQHF. The CDR3 DNA is TGCAGTGCTAGAGCGGCAGACAATCAGCCCCAGCATTTT.

This chain joins TRBV6-1 and TRBJ1-1, with D unresolved. CDR1 and CDR2 (germline): MNHNS, SASEGT. The length of the CDR3 is 11 residues. Trimming stripped 7 bases from V and 4 bases from J, with 7 bases between. Written as DNA, the CDR3 is TGTGCCAGCATGAGTTTCACTGAAGCTTTCTTT. Residues: CASMSFTEAFF.

This chain's CDR3 is CASSLVSHPNEQFF. In DNA form, the CDR3 reads TGTGCCAGCAGCTTAGTTTCGCATCCGAATGAGCAGTTCTTC. The gene calls are TRBV11-2 and TRBJ2-1; D not certain. This CDR3 is built from 14 residues. Trimming removed 1 base from V and 7 bases from J, with 11 bases in between. Germline V CDR1 and CDR2: SGHAT, FQNNGV.